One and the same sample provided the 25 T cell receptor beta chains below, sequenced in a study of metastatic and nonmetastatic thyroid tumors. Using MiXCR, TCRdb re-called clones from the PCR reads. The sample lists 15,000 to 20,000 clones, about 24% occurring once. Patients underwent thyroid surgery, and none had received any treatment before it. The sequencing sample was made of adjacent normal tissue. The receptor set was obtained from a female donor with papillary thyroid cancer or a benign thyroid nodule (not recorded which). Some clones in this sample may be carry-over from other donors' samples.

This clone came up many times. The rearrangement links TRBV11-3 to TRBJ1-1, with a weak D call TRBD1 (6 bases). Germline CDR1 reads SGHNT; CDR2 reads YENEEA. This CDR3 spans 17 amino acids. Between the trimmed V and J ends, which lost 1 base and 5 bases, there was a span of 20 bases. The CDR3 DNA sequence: TGTGCCAGCAGCTTAGTAAATTGGGGGGGGCGAAGGACTGAAGCTTTCTTT. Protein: CASSLVNWGGRRTEAFF. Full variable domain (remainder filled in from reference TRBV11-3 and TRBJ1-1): EAGVVQSPRYKIIEKKQPVAFWCNPISGHNTLYWYLQNLGQGPELLIRYENEEAVDDSQLPKDRFSAERLKGVDSTLKIQPAELGDSAVYLCASSLVNWGGRRTEAFFGQGTRLTVV.

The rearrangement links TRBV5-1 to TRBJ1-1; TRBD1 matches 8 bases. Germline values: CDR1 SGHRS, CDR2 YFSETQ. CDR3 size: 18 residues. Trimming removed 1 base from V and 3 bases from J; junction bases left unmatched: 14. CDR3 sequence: CASSLLTPGGGGHTEAFF. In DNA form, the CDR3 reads TGCGCCAGCAGCTTGCTCACCCCAGGGGGCGGGGGGCACACTGAAGCTTTCTTT.

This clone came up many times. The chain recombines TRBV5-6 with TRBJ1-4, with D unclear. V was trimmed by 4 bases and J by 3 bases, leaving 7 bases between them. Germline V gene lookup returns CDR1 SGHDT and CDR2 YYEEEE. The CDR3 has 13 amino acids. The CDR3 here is CASSMRSNEKLFF. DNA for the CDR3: TGTGCCAGCAGCATGCGATCTAATGAAAAACTGTTTTTT. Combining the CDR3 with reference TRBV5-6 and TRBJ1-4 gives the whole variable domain DAGVTQSPTHLIKTRGQQVTLRCSPKSGHDTVSWYQQALGQGPQFIFQYYEEEERQRGNFPDRFSGHQFPNYSSELNVNALLLGDSALYLCASSMRSNEKLFFGSGTQLSVL.

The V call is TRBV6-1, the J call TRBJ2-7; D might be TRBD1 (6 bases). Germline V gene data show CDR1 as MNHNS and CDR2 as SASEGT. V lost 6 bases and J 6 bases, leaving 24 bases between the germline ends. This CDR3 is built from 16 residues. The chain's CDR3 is CASSELDSLTTCEQYF. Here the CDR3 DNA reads TGTGCCAGCAGCGAACTGGACAGCTTAACCACCTGCGAGCAGTACTTC.

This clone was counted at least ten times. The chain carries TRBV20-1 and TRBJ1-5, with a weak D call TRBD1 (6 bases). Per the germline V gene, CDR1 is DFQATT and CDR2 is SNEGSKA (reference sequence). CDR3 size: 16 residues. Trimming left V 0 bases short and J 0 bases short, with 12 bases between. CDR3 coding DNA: TGCAGTGCTAGAGACAATCGGGGGGCTAGCAATCAGCCCCAGCATTTT. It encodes CSARDNRGASNQPQHF.

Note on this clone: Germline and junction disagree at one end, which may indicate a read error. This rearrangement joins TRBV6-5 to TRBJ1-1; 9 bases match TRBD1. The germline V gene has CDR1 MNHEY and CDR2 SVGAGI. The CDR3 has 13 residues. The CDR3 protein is CTSSLTGGVEAVF. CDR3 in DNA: TGTACCAGCAGTTTAACAGGGGGCGTTGAAGCTGTGTTT.

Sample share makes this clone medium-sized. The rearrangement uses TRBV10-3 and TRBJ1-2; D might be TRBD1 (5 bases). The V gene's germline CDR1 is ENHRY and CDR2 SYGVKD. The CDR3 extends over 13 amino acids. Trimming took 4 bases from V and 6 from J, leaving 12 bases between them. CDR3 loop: CAISVEGRDGYTF. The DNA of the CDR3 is TGTGCCATCAGTGTGGAGGGGAGAGATGGCTACACCTTC.

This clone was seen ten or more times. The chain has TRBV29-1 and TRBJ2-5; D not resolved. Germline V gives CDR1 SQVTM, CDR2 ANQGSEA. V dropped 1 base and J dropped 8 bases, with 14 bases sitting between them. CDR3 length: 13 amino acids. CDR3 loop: CSVEGLRPGTQYF. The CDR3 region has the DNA TGCAGCGTTGAAGGTCTAAGGCCCGGTACCCAGTACTTC. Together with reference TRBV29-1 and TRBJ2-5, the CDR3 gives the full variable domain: SAVISQKPSRDICQRGTSLTIQCQVDSQVTMMFWYRQQPGQSLTLIATANQGSEATYESGFVIDKFPISRPNLTFSTLTVSNMSPEDSSIYLCSVEGLRPGTQYFGPGTRLLVL.

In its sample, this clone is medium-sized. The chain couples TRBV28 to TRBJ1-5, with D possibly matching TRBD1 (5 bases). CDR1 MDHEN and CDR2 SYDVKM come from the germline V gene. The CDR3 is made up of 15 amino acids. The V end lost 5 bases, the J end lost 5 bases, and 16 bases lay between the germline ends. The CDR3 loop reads CASSPPRVVYQPQHF. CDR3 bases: TGTGCCAGCAGTCCTCCCAGGGTAGTGTATCAGCCCCAGCATTTT.

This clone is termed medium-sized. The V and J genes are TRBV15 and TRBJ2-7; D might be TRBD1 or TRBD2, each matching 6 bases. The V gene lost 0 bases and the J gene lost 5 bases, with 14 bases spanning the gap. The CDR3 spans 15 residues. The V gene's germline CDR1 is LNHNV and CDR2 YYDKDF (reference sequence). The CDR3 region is CATSRDRRRGDEQYF. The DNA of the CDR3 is TGTGCCACCAGCAGAGATAGGAGAAGGGGGGACGAGCAGTACTTC.

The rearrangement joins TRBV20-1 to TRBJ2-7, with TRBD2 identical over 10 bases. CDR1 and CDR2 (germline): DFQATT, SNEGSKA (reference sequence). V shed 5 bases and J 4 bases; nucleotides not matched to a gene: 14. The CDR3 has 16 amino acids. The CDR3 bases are TGCAGTGCTCCCGAGGTTCTAGCGGGAGTAGTGTACGAGCAGTACTTC. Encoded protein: CSAPEVLAGVVYEQYF.

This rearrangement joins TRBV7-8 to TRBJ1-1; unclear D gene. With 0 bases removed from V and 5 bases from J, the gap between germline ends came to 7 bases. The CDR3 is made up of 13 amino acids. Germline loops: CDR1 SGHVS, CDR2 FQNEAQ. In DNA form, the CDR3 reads TGTGCCAGCAGCTTAGCGGAGAGGACTGAAGCTTTCTTT. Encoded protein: CASSLAERTEAFF.

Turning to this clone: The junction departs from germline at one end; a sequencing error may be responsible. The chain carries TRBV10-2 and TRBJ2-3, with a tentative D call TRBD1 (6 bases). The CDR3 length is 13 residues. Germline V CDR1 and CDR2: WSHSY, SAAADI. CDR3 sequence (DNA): TGCGCCAGCAGTGACAGGGACACAGTTACGCAGTATTTT. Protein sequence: CASSDRDTVTQYF.

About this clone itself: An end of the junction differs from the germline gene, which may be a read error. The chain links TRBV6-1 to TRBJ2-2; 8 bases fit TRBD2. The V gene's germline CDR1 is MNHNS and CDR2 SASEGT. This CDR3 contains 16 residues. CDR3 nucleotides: TGTGCCAACAGCCTTCTTGCGGGAGGTTCAACTGGGGAGCTTTTTTTT. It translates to CANSLLAGGSTGELFF.

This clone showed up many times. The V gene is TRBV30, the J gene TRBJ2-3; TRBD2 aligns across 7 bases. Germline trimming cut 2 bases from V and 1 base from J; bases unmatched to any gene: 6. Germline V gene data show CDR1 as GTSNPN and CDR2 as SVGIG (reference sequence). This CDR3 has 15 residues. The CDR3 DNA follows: TGTGCCTGGAGTCGCCTAAGCGGGGGCACAGATACGCAGTATTTT. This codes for CAWSRLSGGTDTQYF.

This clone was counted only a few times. The CDR3 is CSPGETQYF. The CDR3 region has the DNA TGCAGCCCCGGGGAGACCCAGTACTTC. The rearrangement joins TRBV29-1 to TRBJ2-5; D uncertain. Germline V gene lookup returns CDR1 SQVTM and CDR2 ANQGSEA. CDR3 length: 9 amino acids. V was pared by 8 bases and J by 5 bases, with 6 bases between.

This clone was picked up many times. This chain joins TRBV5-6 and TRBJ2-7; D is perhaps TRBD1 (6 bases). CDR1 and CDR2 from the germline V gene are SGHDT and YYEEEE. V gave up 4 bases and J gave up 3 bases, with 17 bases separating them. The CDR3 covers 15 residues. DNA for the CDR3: TGTGCCAGCAGCGGGGGACAAACGTCTTACTACGAGCAGTACTTC. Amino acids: CASSGGQTSYYEQYF.

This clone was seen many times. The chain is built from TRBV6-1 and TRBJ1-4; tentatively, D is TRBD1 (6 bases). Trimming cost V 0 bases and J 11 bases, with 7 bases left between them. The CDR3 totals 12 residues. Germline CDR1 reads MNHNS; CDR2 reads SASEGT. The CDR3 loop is CASSEAGGKLFF. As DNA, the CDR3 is TGTGCCAGCAGTGAAGCAGGGGGGAAACTGTTTTTT.

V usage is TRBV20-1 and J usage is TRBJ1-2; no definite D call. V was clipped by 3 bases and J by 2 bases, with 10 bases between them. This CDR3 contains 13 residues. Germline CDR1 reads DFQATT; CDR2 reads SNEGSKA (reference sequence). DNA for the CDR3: TGCAGTGCTAGTGAGGGCGGGAACTATGGCTACACCTTC. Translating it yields CSASEGGNYGYTF.

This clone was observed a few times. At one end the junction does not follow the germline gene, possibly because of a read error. CDR3: CASSETRTYGYNF. In nucleotides, the CDR3 is TGTGCCAGCAGTGAGACAAGGACCTATGGATACAACTTC. The chain has TRBV6-1 and TRBJ1-2; D is undetermined. This CDR3 is built from 13 residues. Germline lookup yields CDR1 MNHNS and CDR2 SASEGT.

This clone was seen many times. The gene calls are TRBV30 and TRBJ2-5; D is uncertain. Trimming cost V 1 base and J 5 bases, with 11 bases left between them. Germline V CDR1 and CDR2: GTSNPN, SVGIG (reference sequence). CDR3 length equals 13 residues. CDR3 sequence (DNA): TGTGCCTGGAGTGGAGACGGCCTGGAGACCCAGTACTTC. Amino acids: CAWSGDGLETQYF.

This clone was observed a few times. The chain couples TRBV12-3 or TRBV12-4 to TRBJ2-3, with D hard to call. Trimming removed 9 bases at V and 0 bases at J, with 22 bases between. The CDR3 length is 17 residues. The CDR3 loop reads CASSLGWAGTSTDTQYF. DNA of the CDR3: TGTGCCAGTAGCCTGGGCTGGGCAGGAACTAGCACAGATACGCAGTATTTT.

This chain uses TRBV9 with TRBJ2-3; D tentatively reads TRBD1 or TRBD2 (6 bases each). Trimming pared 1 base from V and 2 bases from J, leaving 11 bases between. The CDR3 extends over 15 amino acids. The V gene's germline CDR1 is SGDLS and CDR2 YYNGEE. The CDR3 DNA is TGTGCCAGCAGCGTATCGGAGGGGGTCACAGATACGCAGTATTTT. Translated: CASSVSEGVTDTQYF.

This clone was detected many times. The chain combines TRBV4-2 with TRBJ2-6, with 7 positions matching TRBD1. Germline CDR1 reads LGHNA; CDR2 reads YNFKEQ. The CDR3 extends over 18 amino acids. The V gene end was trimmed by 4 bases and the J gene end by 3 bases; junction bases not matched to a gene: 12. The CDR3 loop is CASSRQGRSSGGANVLTF. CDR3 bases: TGTGCCAGCAGCCGACAGGGAAGATCCTCTGGTGGGGCCAACGTCCTGACTTTC.

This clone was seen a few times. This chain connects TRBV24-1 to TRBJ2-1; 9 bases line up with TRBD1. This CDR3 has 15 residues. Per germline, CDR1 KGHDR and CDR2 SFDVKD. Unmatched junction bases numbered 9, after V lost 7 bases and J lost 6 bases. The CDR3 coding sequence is TGTGCCACCAGCCCGGGACAGGGTTCGTTCAATGAGCAGTTCTTC. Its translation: CATSPGQGSFNEQFF.